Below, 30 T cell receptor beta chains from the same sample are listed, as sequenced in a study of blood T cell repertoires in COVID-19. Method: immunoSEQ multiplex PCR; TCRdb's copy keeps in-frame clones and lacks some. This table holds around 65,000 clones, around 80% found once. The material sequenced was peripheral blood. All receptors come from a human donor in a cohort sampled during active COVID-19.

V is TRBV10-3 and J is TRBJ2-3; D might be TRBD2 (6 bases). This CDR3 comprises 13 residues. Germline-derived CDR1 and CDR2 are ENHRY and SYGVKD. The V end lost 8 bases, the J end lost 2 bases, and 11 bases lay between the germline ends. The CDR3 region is CAIRDLATDTQYF. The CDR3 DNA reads TGTGCCATCCGGGACTTAGCCACAGATACGCAGTATTTT.

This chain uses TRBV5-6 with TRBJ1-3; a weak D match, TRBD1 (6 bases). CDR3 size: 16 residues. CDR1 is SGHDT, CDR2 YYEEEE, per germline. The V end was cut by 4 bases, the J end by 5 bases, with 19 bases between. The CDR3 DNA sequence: TGTGCCAGCAGCCCCTCTCGACAGGTTATGAGAAACACCATATATTTT. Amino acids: CASSPSRQVMRNTIYF.

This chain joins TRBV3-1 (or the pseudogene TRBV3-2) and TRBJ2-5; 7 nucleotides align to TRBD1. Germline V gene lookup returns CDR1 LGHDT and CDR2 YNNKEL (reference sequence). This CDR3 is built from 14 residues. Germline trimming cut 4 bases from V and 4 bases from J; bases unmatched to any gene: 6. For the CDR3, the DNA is TGTGCCAGCAGCCGAGGACAGGTTCGAGAGACCCAGTACTTC. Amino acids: CASSRGQVRETQYF.

The CDR3 DNA reads as TGTGCCAGACTCCGACTGAACACCGGGGAGCTGTTTTTT. Its translation: CARLRLNTGELFF. The chain uses TRBV2 and TRBJ2-2; unclear D gene. Germline CDR1 reads SNHLY; CDR2 reads FYNNEI. Trimming cost V 9 bases and J 1 base, with 9 bases left between them. This CDR3 has 13 amino acids.

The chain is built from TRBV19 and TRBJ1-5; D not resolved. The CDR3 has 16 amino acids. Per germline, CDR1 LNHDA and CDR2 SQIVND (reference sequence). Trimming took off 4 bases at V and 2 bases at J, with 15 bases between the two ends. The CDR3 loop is CASSKDRGSGNQPQHF. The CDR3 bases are TGTGCCAGTAGTAAGGATCGGGGTAGCGGCAATCAGCCCCAGCATTTT.

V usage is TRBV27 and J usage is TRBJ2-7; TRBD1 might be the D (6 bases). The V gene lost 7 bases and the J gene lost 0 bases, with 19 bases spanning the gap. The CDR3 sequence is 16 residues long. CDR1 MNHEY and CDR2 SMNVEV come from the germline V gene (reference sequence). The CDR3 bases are TGTGCCAGCATCTCCCCCCCCAGGGGTCACTCCTACGAGCAGTACTTC. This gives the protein CASISPPRGHSYEQYF.

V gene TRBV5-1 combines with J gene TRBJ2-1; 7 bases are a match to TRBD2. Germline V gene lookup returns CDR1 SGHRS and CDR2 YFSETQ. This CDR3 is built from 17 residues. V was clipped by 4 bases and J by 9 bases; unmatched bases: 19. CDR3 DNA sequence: TGCGCCAGCAGCCCCCTCGGGGGTAGCGGGTATATCGTTGAGCAGTTCTTC. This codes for CASSPLGGSGYIVEQFF.

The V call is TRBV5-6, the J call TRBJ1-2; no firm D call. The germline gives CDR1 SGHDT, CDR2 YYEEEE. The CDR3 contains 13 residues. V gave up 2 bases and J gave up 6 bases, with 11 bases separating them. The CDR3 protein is CASSFAGFDGYTF. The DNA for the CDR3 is TGTGCCAGCAGCTTCGCGGGGTTCGATGGCTACACCTTC.

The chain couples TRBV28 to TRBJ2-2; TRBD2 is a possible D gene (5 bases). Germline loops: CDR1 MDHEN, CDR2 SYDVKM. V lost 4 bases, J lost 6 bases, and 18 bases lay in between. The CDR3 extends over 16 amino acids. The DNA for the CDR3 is TGTGCCAGCAGTTACCCACTAGGGTCCTTTGCCGGGGAGCTGTTTTTT. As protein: CASSYPLGSFAGELFF.

The CDR3 coding sequence is TGTGCCTGGAGTGCTAGCCCCGTCGGCCCAGATACGCAGTATTTT. Its translation is CAWSASPVGPDTQYF. The chain recombines TRBV30 with TRBJ2-3; tentatively, D is TRBD2 (5 bases). The V and J ends lost 1 base and 4 bases respectively, with 15 bases between them. From germline, CDR1 is GTSNPN and CDR2 SVGIG (reference sequence). The CDR3 totals 15 residues.

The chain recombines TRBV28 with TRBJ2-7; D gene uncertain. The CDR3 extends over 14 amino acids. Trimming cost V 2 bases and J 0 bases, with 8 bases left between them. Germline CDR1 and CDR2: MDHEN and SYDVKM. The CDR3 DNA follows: TGTGCCAGCAGTTTAGGTCAGAACTCCTACGAGCAGTACTTC. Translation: CASSLGQNSYEQYF.

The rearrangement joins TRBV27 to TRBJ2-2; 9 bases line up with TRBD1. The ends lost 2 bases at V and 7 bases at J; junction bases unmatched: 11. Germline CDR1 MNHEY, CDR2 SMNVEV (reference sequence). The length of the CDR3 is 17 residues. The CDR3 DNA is TGTGCCAGCAGTTTAACCCCGGGACAGGGTTCCGGCGGGGAGCTGTTTTTT. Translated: CASSLTPGQGSGGELFF.

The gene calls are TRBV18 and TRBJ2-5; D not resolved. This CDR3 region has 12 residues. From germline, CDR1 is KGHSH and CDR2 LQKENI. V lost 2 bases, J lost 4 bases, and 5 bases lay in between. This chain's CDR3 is CASSPTGETQYF. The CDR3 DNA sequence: TGTGCCAGCTCACCAACGGGAGAGACCCAGTACTTC.

The chain's CDR3 is CASSPRGLPSSPSMFF. The CDR3 nucleotides read TGTGCCAGCAGCCCCCGAGGCCTGCCCTCCTCTCCTAGCATGTTCTTC. The rearrangement uses TRBV7-2 and TRBJ2-1; perhaps TRBD2 as D (5 bases). The length of the CDR3 is 16 residues. V was pared by 5 bases and J by 15 bases, with 29 bases between. CDR1 and CDR2 (germline): SGHTA, FQGNSA.

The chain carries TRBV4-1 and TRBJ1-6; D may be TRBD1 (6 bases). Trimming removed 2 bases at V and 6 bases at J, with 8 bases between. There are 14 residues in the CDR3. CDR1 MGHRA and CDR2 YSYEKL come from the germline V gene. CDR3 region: CASSQWTVNSPLHF. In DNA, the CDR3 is TGCGCCAGCAGCCAATGGACAGTTAATTCACCCCTCCACTTT.

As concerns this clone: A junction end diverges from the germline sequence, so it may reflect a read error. The CDR3 sequence is CASSLGGTSLF. CDR3 DNA sequence: TGTGCCAGCAGTTTGGGTGGGACTTCGCTCTTC. V is TRBV28 and J is TRBJ2-7, with D possibly TRBD2 on 6 matching bases. The CDR3 length is 11 residues. In germline, CDR1 is MDHEN, CDR2 SYDVKM.

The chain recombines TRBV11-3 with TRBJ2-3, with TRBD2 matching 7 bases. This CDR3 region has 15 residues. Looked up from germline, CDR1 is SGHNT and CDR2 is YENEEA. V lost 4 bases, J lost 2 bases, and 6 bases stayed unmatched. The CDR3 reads CASSWAGDPTDTQYF. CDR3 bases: TGTGCCAGCAGCTGGGCGGGAGACCCCACAGATACGCAGTATTTT.

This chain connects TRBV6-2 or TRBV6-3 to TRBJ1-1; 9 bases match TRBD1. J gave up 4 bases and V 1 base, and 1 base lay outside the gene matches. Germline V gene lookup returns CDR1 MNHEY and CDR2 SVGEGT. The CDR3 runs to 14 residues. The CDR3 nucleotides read TGTGCCAGCAGTTACTTACAGGGGGCCACTGAAGCTTTCTTT. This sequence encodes CASSYLQGATEAFF.

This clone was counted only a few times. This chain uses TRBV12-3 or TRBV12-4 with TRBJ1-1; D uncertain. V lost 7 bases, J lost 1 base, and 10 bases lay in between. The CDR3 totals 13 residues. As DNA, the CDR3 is TGTGCCAGCACCTTTGAGGGGAACACTGAAGCTTTCTTT. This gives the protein CASTFEGNTEAFF.

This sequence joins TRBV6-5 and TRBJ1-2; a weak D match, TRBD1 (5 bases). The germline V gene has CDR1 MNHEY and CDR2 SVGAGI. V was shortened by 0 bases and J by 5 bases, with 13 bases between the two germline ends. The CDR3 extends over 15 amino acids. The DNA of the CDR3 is TGTGCCAGCAGTTACTCCTCAGGGTATGGATATGGCTACACCTTC. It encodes CASSYSSGYGYGYTF.

This CDR3 is CAGRRNPNTGELFF. For the CDR3, the DNA is TGTGCCGGCCGGAGGAACCCGAACACCGGGGAGCTGTTTTTT. The rearrangement links TRBV6-5 to TRBJ2-2; D perhaps matches TRBD2 (5 bases). V was clipped by 11 bases and J by 0 bases, with 13 bases between them. This CDR3 contains 14 residues. The germline V gene encodes CDR1 MNHEY and CDR2 SVGAGI.

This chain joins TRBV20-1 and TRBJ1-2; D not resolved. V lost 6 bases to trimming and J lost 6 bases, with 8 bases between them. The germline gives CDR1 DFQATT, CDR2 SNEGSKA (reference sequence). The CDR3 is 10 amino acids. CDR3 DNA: TGCAGTGCGGAGAGTGATGGCTACACCTTC. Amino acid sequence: CSAESDGYTF.

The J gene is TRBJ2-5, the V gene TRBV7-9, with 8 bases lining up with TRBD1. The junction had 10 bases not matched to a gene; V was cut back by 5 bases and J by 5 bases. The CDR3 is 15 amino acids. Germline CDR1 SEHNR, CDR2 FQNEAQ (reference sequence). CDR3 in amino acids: CASSPGTGFRETQYF. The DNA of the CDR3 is TGTGCCAGCAGCCCTGGGACAGGATTTAGGGAGACCCAGTACTTC.

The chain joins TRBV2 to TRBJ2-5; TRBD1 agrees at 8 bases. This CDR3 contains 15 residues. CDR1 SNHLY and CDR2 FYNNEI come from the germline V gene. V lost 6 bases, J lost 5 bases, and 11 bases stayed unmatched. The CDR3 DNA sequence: TGTGCCAGCAGCCCTATGGACAGGGTAGAGGAGACCCAGTACTTC. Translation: CASSPMDRVEETQYF.

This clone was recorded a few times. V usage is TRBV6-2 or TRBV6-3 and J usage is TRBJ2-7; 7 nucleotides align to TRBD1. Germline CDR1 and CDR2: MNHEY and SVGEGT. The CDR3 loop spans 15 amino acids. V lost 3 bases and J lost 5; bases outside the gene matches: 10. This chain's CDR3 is CASSYSAGGIDEQYF. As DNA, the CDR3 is TGTGCCAGCAGTTATTCGGCAGGGGGTATTGACGAGCAGTACTTC.

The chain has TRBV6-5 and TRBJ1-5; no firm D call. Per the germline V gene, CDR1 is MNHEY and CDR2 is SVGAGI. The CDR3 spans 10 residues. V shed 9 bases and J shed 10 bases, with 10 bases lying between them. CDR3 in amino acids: CASLARPQHF. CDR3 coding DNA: TGTGCCAGTCTTGCGAGACCCCAGCATTTT.

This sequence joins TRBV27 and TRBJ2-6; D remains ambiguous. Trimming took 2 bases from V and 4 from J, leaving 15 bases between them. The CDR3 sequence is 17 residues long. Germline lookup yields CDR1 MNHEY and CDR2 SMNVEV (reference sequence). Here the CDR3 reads CASSLELSRSGANVLTF. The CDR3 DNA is TGTGCCAGCAGTTTAGAACTGTCTCGATCGGGGGCCAACGTCCTGACTTTC.

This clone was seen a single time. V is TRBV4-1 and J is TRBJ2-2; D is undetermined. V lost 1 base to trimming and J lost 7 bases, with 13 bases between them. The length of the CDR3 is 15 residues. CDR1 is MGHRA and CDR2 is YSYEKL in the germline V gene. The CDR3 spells CASSQVWPQYGELFF. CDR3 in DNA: TGCGCCAGCAGCCAAGTCTGGCCCCAATACGGGGAGCTGTTTTTT.

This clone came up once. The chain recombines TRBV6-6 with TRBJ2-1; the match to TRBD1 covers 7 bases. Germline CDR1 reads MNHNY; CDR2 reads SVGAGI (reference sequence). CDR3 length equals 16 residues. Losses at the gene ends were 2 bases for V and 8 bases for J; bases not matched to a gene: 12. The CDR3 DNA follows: TGTGCCAGCAGTTACGAGGGGCAGGGGGTGCTAGATGAGCAGTTCTTC. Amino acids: CASSYEGQGVLDEQFF.

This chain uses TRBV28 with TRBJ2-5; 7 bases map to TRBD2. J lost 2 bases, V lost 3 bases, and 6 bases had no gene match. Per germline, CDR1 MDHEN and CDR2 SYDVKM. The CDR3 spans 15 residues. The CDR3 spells CASSFAGVGQETQYF. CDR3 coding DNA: TGTGCCAGCAGTTTCGCGGGAGTCGGGCAAGAGACCCAGTACTTC.